This TCR beta chain was captured in a study of graft-versus-host responses after intestinal transplantation. Study as a whole: Transplant types were multivisceral, liver-intestinal, or isolated intestinal. Every recipient had anti-thymocyte globulin induction and 2 to 3 years of tacrolimus plus steroids.

On this clone itself: Its antigen remains unidentified.

In germline, CDR1 is MGHRA, CDR2 YSYEKL. V lost 1 base to trimming and J lost 6 bases, with 7 bases between them. The CDR3 loop spans 13 amino acids. Assay: immunoSEQ multiplex PCR; the TCRdb copy retains only in-frame clones and omits some. The data contain 7,500 to 10,000 clones, 78% of them singletons. Graft tissue was processed to release intraepithelial and lamina propria lymphocytes. Study-wide results and limits: Ileal or blood samples showed some GvH clones first, and such clones were also found in recipient marrow. Levels of circulating GvH clones at their peak were associated with early post-transplant HvG declines.

Here the sequenced sample was ileum tissue, taken 500 to 550 days after intestinal transplant. The chain joins TRBV4-1 to TRBJ1-5; D gene uncertain. This TCR derives from a human patient who received an intestinal transplant, so some T cells may come from the graft donor. In nucleotides, the CDR3 is TGCGCCAGCAGCCAAGTGCGCAGTCAGCCCCAGCATTTT. Translating gives CASSQVRSQPQHF.